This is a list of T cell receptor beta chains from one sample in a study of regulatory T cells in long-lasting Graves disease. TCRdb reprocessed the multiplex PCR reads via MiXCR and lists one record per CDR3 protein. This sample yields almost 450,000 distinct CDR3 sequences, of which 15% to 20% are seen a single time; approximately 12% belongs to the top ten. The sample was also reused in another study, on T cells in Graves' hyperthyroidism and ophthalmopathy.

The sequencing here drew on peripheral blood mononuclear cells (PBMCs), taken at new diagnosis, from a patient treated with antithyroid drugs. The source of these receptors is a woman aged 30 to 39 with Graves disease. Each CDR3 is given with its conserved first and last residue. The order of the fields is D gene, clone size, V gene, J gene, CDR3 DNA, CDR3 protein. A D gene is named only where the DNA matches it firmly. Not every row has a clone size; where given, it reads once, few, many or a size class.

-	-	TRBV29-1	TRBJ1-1	TGCAGCGTTGAAGGACGGGGACTTAACACTGAAGCTTTCTTT	CSVEGRGLNTEAFF
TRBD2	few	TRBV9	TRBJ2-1	TGTGCCAGCAGCGTAGGGGCTAGCGGATACAATGAGCAGTTCTTC	CASSVGASGYNEQFF
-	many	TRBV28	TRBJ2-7	TGTGCCAGCAGTTTACCCTATTCGGTCAACTCCTACGAGCAGTACTTC	CASSLPYSVNSYEQYF
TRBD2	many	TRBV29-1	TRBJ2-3	TGCAGCGTTGATAAGGTCGGGAGGGCCAAAGATACGCAGTATTTT	CSVDKVGRAKDTQYF
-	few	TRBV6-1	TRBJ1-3	TGTGCCAGCACGTCCGGGGCATATGGAAACACCATATATTTT	CASTSGAYGNTIYF
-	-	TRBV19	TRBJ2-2	TGTGCCAGTAGTATAGGCGGCAACACCGGGGAGCTGTTTTTT	CASSIGGNTGELFF
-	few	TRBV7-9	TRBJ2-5	TGTGCCAGCACCCTTACCCAGGACCAAGAGACCCAGTACTTC	CASTLTQDQETQYF
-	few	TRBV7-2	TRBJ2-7	TGTGCCAGCAGCTTACTACCGTCGGGGCTAAGAAACGAGCAGTACTTC	CASSLLPSGLRNEQYF
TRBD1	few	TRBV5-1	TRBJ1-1	TGCGCCAGCACTTCTTTACCGGGACAGGGGGCGGGAACTGAAGCTTTCTTT	CASTSLPGQGAGTEAFF
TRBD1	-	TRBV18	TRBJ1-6	TGTGCCAGCTCACCAACGGACAGGGGGGATAATTCACCCCTCCACTTT	CASSPTDRGDNSPLHF